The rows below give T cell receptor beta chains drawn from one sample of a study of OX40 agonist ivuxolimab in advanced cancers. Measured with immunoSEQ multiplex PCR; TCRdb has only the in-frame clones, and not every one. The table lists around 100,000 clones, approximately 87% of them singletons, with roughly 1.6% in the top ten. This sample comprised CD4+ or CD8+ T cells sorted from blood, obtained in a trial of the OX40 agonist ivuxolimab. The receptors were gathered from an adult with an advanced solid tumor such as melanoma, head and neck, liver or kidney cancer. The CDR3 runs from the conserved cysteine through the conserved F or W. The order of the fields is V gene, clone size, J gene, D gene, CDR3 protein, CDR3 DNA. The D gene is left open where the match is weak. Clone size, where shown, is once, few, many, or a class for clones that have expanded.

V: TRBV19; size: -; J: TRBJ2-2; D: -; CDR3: CASRRTEDTGELFF; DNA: TGTGCCAGTAGGAGGACAGAAGACACCGGGGAGCTGTTTTTT
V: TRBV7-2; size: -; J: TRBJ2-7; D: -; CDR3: CASSSLATSYEQYF; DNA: TGTGCCAGCAGCTCCCTAGCGACCTCCTACGAGCAGTACTTC
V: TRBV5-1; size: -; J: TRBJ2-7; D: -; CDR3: CASSFSGGPSYEQYF; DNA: TGCGCCAGCAGCTTCTCTGGGGGGCCCTCCTACGAGCAGTACTTC
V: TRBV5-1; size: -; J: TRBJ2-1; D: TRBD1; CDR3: CASGRDRGYGEQFF; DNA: TGCGCCAGCGGCCGGGACAGGGGTTACGGTGAGCAGTTCTTC
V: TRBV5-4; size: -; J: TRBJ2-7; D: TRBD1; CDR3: CASSLVGQGAREQYF; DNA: TGTGCCAGCAGCTTGGTGGGACAGGGGGCGCGCGAGCAGTACTTC
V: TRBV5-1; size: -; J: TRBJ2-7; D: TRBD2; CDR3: CASSATSQPSPYEQYF; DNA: TGCGCCAGCAGCGCGACTAGCCAACCTTCCCCCTACGAGCAGTACTTC
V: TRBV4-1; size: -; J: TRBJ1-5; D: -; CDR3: CASSQVGNRNQPQHF; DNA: TGCGCCAGCAGCCAAGTTGGCAATCGCAATCAGCCCCAGCATTTT
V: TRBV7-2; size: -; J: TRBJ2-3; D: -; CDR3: CASSSGSGHVGDTQYF; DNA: TGTGCCAGCAGCTCCGGGTCGGGCCACGTTGGGGATACGCAGTATTTT
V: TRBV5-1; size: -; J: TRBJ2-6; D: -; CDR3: CASSPGLNSGANVLTF; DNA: TGCGCCAGCAGCCCCGGACTGAACTCTGGGGCCAACGTCCTGACTTTC
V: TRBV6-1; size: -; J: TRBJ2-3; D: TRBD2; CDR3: CASSEGSGGPDTQYF; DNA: TGTGCCAGCAGTGAAGGTAGCGGGGGCCCAGATACGCAGTATTTT
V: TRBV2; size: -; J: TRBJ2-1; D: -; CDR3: CASSLSGSYNEQFF; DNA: TGTGCCAGCTCTCTGTCGGGGTCCTACAATGAGCAGTTCTTC
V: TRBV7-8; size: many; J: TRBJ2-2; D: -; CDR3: CASSLWGGNTGELFF; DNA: TGTGCCAGCAGCTTATGGGGCGGGAACACCGGGGAGCTGTTTTTT
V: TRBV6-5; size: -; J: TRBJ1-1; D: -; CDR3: CASRPGRGNTEAFF; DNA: TGTGCCAGCAGGCCCGGGAGGGGAAACACTGAAGCTTTCTTT
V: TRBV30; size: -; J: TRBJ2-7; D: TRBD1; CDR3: CAWRRGQGGRYEQYF; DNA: TGTGCCTGGAGGCGGGGACAGGGTGGAAGGTACGAGCAGTACTTC
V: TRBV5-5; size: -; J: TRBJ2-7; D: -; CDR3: CASSLGLVGYEQYF; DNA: TGTGCCAGCAGCTTGGGGCTAGTTGGCTACGAGCAGTACTTC
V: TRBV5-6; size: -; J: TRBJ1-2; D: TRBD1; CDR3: CASSFDRVIYGYTF; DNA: TGTGCCAGCAGCTTTGACAGGGTGATCTATGGCTACACCTTC
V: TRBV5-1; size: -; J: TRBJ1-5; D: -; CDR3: CASSPGEGFNQPQHF; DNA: TGCGCCAGCAGCCCCGGGGAGGGTTTCAATCAGCCCCAGCATTTT
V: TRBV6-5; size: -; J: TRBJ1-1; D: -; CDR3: CASSSGHFAFF; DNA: TGTGCCAGCAGCTCGGGACACTTTGCTTTCTTT
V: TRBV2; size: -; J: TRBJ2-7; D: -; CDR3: CAINRDYEQYF; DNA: TGTGCCATTAACAGGGACTACGAGCAGTACTTC
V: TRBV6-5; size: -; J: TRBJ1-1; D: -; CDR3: CASSYSKVNTEAFF; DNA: TGTGCCAGCAGTTACTCGAAGGTGAACACTGAAGCTTTCTTT
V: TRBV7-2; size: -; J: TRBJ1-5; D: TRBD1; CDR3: CASSLVGQGLNQPQHF; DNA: TGTGCCAGCAGCTTAGTTGGACAGGGGCTCAATCAGCCCCAGCATTTT
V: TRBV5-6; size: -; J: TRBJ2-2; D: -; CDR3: CASSLVEGAGITGELFF; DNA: TGTGCCAGCAGCTTAGTCGAAGGGGCGGGGATCACCGGGGAGCTGTTTTTT
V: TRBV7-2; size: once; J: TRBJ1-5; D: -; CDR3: CASSGEGGGSNQPQHF; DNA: TGTGCCAGCAGCGGAGAGGGGGGAGGGAGCAATCAGCCCCAGCATTTT
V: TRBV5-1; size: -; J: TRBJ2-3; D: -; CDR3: CASSLAGGASTDTQYF; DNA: TGCGCCAGCAGCTTGGCCGGCGGAGCGAGCACAGATACGCAGTATTTT
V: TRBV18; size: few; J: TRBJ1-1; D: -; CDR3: CASSPDRKNTEAFF; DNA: TGTGCCAGCTCACCAGACAGGAAGAACACTGAAGCTTTCTTT
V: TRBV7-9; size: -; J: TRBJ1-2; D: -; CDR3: CASSRREVGGYTF; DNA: TGTGCCAGCAGCCGCAGGGAGGTTGGGGGCTACACCTTC
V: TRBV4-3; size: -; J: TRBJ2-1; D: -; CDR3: CASSQDGRQGRGEQFF; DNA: TGCGCCAGCAGCCAAGATGGGCGACAGGGGAGGGGTGAGCAGTTCTTC
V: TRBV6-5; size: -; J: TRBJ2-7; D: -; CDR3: CASSRHKAYEQYF; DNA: TGTGCCAGCAGTCGCCACAAGGCCTACGAGCAGTACTTC
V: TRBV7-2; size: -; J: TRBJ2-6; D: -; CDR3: CASSLALGGANVLTF; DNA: TGTGCCAGCAGCCTCGCCCTAGGGGGGGCCAACGTCCTGACTTTC
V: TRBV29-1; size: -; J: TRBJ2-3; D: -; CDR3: CSAQIGGRGTDTQYF; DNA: TGCAGCGCCCAAATTGGGGGTCGGGGCACAGATACGCAGTATTTT
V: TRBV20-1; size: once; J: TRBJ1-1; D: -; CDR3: CSARGEGVAFF; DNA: TGCAGTGCTAGGGGGGAGGGGGTCGCTTTCTTT
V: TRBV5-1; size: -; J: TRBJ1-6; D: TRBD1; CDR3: CASSLQGVNSPLHF; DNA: TGCGCCAGCAGCTTACAGGGGGTAAATTCACCCCTCCACTTT
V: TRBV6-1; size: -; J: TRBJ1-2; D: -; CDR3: CASSAPEDTFYGYTF; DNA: TGTGCCAGCAGCGCCCCCGAGGACACTTTTTATGGCTACACCTTC
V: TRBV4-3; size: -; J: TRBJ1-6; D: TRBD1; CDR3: CASSQTATGLNSPLHF; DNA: TGCGCCAGCAGCCAAACCGCGACAGGGCTCAATTCACCCCTCCACTTT
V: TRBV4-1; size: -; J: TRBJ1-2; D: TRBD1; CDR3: CASSQDEGGDGYTF; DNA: TGCGCCAGCAGCCAAGATGAAGGGGGCGATGGCTACACCTTC
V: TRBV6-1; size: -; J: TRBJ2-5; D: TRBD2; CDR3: CASSASGRAETQYF; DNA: TGTGCCAGCAGTGCTAGCGGGAGGGCCGAGACCCAGTACTTC
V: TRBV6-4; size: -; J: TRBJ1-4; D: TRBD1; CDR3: CASSVSQGADEKLFF; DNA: TGTGCCAGCAGTGTTTCACAGGGGGCTGATGAAAAACTGTTTTTT
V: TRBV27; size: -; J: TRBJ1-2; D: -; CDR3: CASSFAANYGYTF; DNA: TGTGCCAGCAGTTTCGCGGCTAACTATGGCTACACCTTC
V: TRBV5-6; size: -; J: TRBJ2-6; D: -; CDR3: CASSVQGSGANVLTF; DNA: TGTGCCAGCAGCGTACAGGGTTCTGGGGCCAACGTCCTGACTTTC
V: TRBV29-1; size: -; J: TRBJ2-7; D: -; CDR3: CSVSTGPREQYF; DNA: TGCAGCGTTTCGACAGGCCCCCGGGAGCAGTACTTC
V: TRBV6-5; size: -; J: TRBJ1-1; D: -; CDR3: CASSPRTANTEAFF; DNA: TGTGCCAGCAGCCCCAGGACAGCAAACACTGAAGCTTTCTTT
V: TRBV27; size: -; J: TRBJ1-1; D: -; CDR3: CASSIRGTTEAFF; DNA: TGTGCCAGCAGTATCAGGGGTACCACTGAAGCTTTCTTT
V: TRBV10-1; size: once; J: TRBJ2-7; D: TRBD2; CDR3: CASSESHLAGGYEQYF; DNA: TGCGCCAGCAGTGAGTCTCATCTAGCGGGAGGGTACGAGCAGTACTTC